The text below deals with one T cell receptor (beta chain). CDR1 is LGHDT, CDR2 YNNKEL, per germline (reference sequence). The CDR3 loop spans 14 amino acids. V was trimmed by 0 bases and J by 13 bases, leaving 13 bases between them. This sample stems from a study of blood T cell repertoires in COVID-19. Looking at the study overall: COVID-19 samples, acute and convalescent, were from the United States, Italy and Spain. PBMCs, B-cell-depleted T cells, or T cells were the source of the cDNA or gDNA that made up the material.

How the authors handled the data: Reference gene primers were amplified, and this amplification served to estimate nucleated cell counts. Some clones are missing from TCRdb's copy, which holds only in-frame ones; the method was immunoSEQ multiplex PCR. The V and J calls and clone size were taken over from that table, and D and trimming were inferred from the DNA. This table has some 220,000 clones, over 70% appearing once. The sequence was collected from a woman aged 70-85 years with acute or convalescent COVID-19. The rearrangement links TRBV3-1 (or the pseudogene TRBV3-2) to TRBJ1-6; tentative D call: TRBD1 (5 bases). Sequencing used peripheral blood. This chain's CDR3 is CASSQDSQGDPLHF. The CDR3 region has the DNA TGTGCCAGCAGCCAAGATAGTCAGGGTGATCCCCTCCACTTT.